A single sample gave rise to the 20 T cell receptor beta chains below, sequenced in a study of blood T cells in healthy people across ages. A sample-barcoded 5' primer and a J-beta primer mix were used in a second PCR of roughly 6 to 11 cycles. MiXCR, applied by TCRdb to the 5' RACE reads, yields one record per CDR3 protein. This table holds roughly 1.5 million distinct CDR3 sequences, less than 45% found once. Source material: blood. These receptors were obtained from a woman between 18 and 29 years old in good health.

This chain connects TRBV24-1 to TRBJ2-1, with 8 bases matching TRBD2. CDR3 length: 14 amino acids. J lost 7 bases, V lost 5 bases, and 6 bases had no gene match. The germline CDR1 and CDR2 sequences are KGHDR and SFDVKD. This CDR3 is CATSVSGVENEQFF. The CDR3 nucleotides read TGTGCCACCAGTGTTAGCGGGGTGGAAAATGAGCAGTTCTTC.

This sequence joins TRBV6-2 or TRBV6-3 and TRBJ2-5; TRBD2 agrees at 11 bases. V shed 2 bases and J 11 bases; nucleotides not matched to a gene: 16. This CDR3 is 17 amino acids long. Germline values: CDR1 MNHEY, CDR2 SVGEGT. For the CDR3, the DNA is TGTGCCAGCAGTTACCTCTCTCTAGCGGGGGGCTTCGGTGAGCAGTACTTC. It codes for CASSYLSLAGGFGEQYF.

This clonotype turned up a few times. The chain is built from TRBV7-2 and TRBJ2-3; 14 bases fit TRBD2. The CDR3 has 15 residues. Germline CDR1 SGHTA, CDR2 FQGNSA. V gave up 2 bases and J gave up 7 bases; unmatched junction bases: 2. CDR3 sequence reads: CASSLRLAGGNTQYF. CDR3 nucleotides: TGTGCCAGCAGCTTAAGACTAGCGGGAGGGAATACGCAGTATTTT.

The chain is built from TRBV2 and TRBJ2-7; no definite D call. Trimming pared 0 bases from V and 4 bases from J, leaving 16 bases between. The CDR3 covers 16 residues. The germline V gene has CDR1 SNHLY and CDR2 FYNNEI. CDR3 DNA sequence: TGTGCCAGCAGTGAAGCAACGGCCCTAGGGTTTTACGAGCAGTACTTC. Translating gives CASSEATALGFYEQYF.

This clonotype was detected only a few times. V and J are TRBV10-3 and TRBJ1-1, with a possible D match to TRBD1 (6 bases). The CDR3 is 15 amino acids. The germline CDR1 and CDR2 sequences are ENHRY and SYGVKD. The V end lost 10 bases, the J end lost 1 base, and 19 bases lay between the germline ends. In DNA, the CDR3 is TGTGCCACGGGGGCGGAGGAGAGGGCGAACACTGAAGCTTTCTTT. Amino acids: CATGAEERANTEAFF.

This clonotype has ten or more counts. The chain joins TRBV4-1 to TRBJ2-1, with 9 positions matching TRBD2. Germline loops: CDR1 MGHRA, CDR2 YSYEKL. Losses at the gene ends were 4 bases for V and 3 bases for J; bases not matched to a gene: 7. The CDR3 sequence is 16 residues long. The CDR3 sequence is CASSPLAGVNYNEQFF. The DNA of the CDR3 is TGCGCCAGCAGCCCATTAGCGGGGGTAAACTACAATGAGCAGTTCTTC.

The sample holds a few counts of this clonotype. The chain is built from TRBV20-1 and TRBJ2-3, with 10 bases identical to TRBD2. Germline CDR1 and CDR2: DFQATT and SNEGSKA (reference sequence). Trimming took 1 base from V and 4 from J; bases not matched to a gene: 5. This CDR3 spans 15 amino acids. The CDR3 coding sequence is TGCAGTGCTAGAGCTCCAGCGGGAGGGGCAGATACGCAGTATTTT. It codes for CSARAPAGGADTQYF.

This clonotype was detected a few times. The gene calls are TRBV20-1 and TRBJ1-2, with 8 bases that match TRBD1. The V gene end was trimmed by 7 bases and the J gene end by 2 bases; junction bases not matched to a gene: 12. CDR1 is DFQATT, CDR2 SNEGSKA, per germline (reference sequence). This CDR3 has 15 amino acids. The CDR3 region has the DNA TGCAGTGTTCCACTCCGGACAGGGCGGAACTATGGCTACACCTTC. This encodes CSVPLRTGRNYGYTF.

The chain couples TRBV5-1 to TRBJ1-2, with 10 bases fitting TRBD1. In germline, CDR1 is SGHRS, CDR2 YFSETQ. This CDR3 region has 14 residues. V was clipped by 7 bases and J by 4 bases; unmatched bases: 7. CDR3 sequence: CASGGDRGTYGYTF. The CDR3 DNA is TGCGCCAGCGGCGGGGACAGGGGAACCTATGGCTACACCTTC.

V usage is TRBV9 and J usage is TRBJ2-7; D is undetermined. There are 13 residues in the CDR3. V lost 0 bases and J lost 7, with 11 bases in between. Looked up from germline, CDR1 is SGDLS and CDR2 is YYNGEE. The CDR3 region has the DNA TGTGCCAGCAGCGTAGTGGAGTCCAATGAGCAGTACTTC. The encoded protein is CASSVVESNEQYF.

This clonotype was detected ten times or more. The V and J genes are TRBV29-1 and TRBJ2-3; TRBD2 agrees at 9 bases. Germline V gene lookup returns CDR1 SQVTM and CDR2 ANQGSEA. The CDR3 contains 14 residues. Germline trimming cut 7 bases from V and 3 bases from J; bases unmatched to any gene: 8. The CDR3 region is CSAAAGGLTDTQYF. DNA for the CDR3: TGCAGCGCCGCCGCGGGAGGGCTGACAGATACGCAGTATTTT.

The rearrangement uses TRBV2 and TRBJ2-2; unclear D gene. The CDR3 runs to 13 residues. Between the trimmed V and J ends, which lost 3 bases and 3 bases, there was a span of 5 bases. Germline CDR1 is SNHLY and CDR2 is FYNNEI. Here the CDR3 reads CASSDHYTGELFF. The CDR3, as DNA: TGTGCCAGCAGTGATCATTACACCGGGGAGCTGTTTTTT.

This clonotype has a handful of counts. The CDR3 loop reads CASSYHEIGISNEKLFF. CDR3 sequence (DNA): TGTGCCAGCAGTTACCACGAGATTGGTATATCTAATGAAAAACTGTTTTTT. This chain joins TRBV6-6 and TRBJ1-4; D not certain. Trimming removed 2 bases from V and 3 bases from J, with 16 bases in between. The CDR3 runs 17 residues. CDR1 is MNHNY and CDR2 is SVGAGI in the germline V gene (reference sequence).

The chain is built from TRBV7-8 and TRBJ2-7; TRBD1 matches 7 bases. The junction had 3 bases not matched to a gene; V was cut back by 4 bases and J by 0 bases. The germline CDR1 and CDR2 sequences are SGHVS and FQNEAQ. The CDR3 is made up of 14 amino acids. The chain's CDR3 is CASSYWDSSYEQYF. The CDR3 nucleotides read TGTGCCAGCAGCTACTGGGACAGCTCCTACGAGCAGTACTTC.

This chain joins TRBV27 and TRBJ1-6; TRBD1 might be the D (5 bases). The V end lost 2 bases, the J end lost 7 bases, and 12 bases lay between the germline ends. Germline V gives CDR1 MNHEY, CDR2 SMNVEV (reference sequence). The length of the CDR3 is 15 residues. The CDR3 is CASSLGPGPNSPLHF. CDR3 DNA: TGTGCCAGCAGTTTAGGTCCAGGGCCGAATTCACCCCTCCACTTT.

The V call is TRBV3-1, the J call TRBJ2-1, with unresolved D. The V and J ends lost 0 bases and 4 bases respectively, with 13 bases between them. This CDR3 has 16 amino acids. Germline loops: CDR1 LGHDT, CDR2 YNNKEL (reference sequence). CDR3 in amino acids: CASSQELIRLYNEQFF. CDR3 in DNA: TGTGCCAGCAGCCAAGAGCTTATCCGGCTATACAATGAGCAGTTCTTC.

Only a few counts were recorded for this clonotype. The rearrangement links TRBV27 to TRBJ2-1; 9 bases align to TRBD2. The germline CDR1 and CDR2 sequences are MNHEY and SMNVEV (reference sequence). The trim removed 7 bases at V and 4 bases at J, leaving 8 bases unmatched. The CDR3 loop spans 15 amino acids. The CDR3 DNA reads as TGTGCCAGCACCAATAGCGGGGGATCGTACAATGAGCAGTTCTTC. It specifies CASTNSGGSYNEQFF.

The CDR3 protein is CASSLNQAYNEQYF. As DNA, the CDR3 is TGCGCCAGCAGCTTGAACCAAGCCTACAATGAGCAGTACTTC. This rearrangement joins TRBV5-1 to TRBJ2-5; D is unclear. Germline assignment: CDR1 SGHRS and CDR2 YFSETQ. The CDR3 runs 14 residues. V was clipped by 1 base and J by 11 bases, with 18 bases between them.

There are a few counts of this clonotype. The chain joins TRBV29-1 to TRBJ1-4, with a weak D call TRBD1 (5 bases). The CDR3 extends over 14 amino acids. V lost 3 bases and J lost 7, with 15 bases in between. Germline CDR1 is SQVTM and CDR2 is ANQGSEA. CDR3 in DNA: TGCAGCGTTGACGGGCAGGGAGGGAGTGAAAAACTGTTTTTT. It codes for CSVDGQGGSEKLFF.

This clonotype was observed a few times. The chain employs TRBV7-9 and TRBJ2-2; TRBD1 agrees at 10 bases. Per germline, CDR1 SEHNR and CDR2 FQNEAQ (reference sequence). V shed 6 bases, J shed 5 bases, and the junction held 6 bases outside the gene matches. CDR3 length: 15 amino acids. The CDR3 coding sequence is TGTGCCAGCAGTTTGAGGACAGGGGGGACCGGGGAGCTGTTTTTT. Translation gives CASSLRTGGTGELFF.